This section outlines one T cell receptor (beta chain) sequence together with its context. These data originate in a study of monozygotic twins with inflammatory bowel disease. TCRdb reprocessed the 5' RACE reads and keeps a single row for each CDR3 protein, giving no DNA. Seen in this sample are some 170,000 distinct CDR3 sequences; the ten most common clones hold over 2.5%. The CDR3 covers 17 residues. CDR1 is DFQATT, CDR2 SNEGSKA, per germline (reference sequence). The source material was blood. This receptor was taken from a human donor with ulcerative colitis or Crohn's disease, or a healthy co-twin of an affected twin (not recorded which). The rearrangement links TRBV20-1 to TRBJ2-4; TCRdb outputs TRBD1, but without DNA this stays unchecked. The CDR3 reads CSASVAPPRQAKNIQYF.